This T cell receptor (beta chain) was sequenced during a study of post-analysis software for immune sequencing data. Deletions cut 0 bases from V and 4 bases from J, with 14 bases between. This CDR3 is built from 16 residues. The germline V gene encodes CDR1 SGHRS and CDR2 YFSETQ. Tagging with unique molecular identifiers was a feature of the TCR beta cDNA libraries. From the PCR reads, TCRdb called clonotypes with MiXCR, one entry per CDR3 protein. The sample consists of a few hundred thousand distinct CDR3 sequences, 45% of them appearing once. This clonotype was observed many times. What it recognizes is unknown. Study-wide results and limits: Several TRBV segments were more frequent in patients than controls; TRBV5-6, TRBV5-1 and TRBV20-1 belonged to this group.

The chain couples TRBV5-1 to TRBJ2-1; the D gene is possibly TRBD2 (6 bases). The clonotype was recovered from a girl between 5 and 17 years old with multiple sclerosis. Sequencing input: blood. For the CDR3, the DNA is TGCGCCAGCAGCTTGGGACGCGGGGACCTATACAATGAGCAGTTCTTC. It codes for CASSLGRGDLYNEQFF.